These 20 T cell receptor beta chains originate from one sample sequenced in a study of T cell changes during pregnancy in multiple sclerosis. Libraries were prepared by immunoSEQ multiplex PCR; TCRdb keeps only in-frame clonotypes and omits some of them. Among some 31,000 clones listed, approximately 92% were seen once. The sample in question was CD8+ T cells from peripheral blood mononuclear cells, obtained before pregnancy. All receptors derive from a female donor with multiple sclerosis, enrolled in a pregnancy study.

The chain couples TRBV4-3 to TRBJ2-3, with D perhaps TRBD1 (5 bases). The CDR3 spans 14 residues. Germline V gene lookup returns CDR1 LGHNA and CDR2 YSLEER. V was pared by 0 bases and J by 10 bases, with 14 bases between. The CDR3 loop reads CASSQEWGPIPQYF. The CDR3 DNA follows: TGCGCCAGCAGCCAAGAGTGGGGCCCTATACCGCAGTATTTT.

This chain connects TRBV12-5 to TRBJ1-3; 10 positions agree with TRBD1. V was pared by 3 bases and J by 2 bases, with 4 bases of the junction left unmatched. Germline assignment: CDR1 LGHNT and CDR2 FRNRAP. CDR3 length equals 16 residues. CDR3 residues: CASGLPGQGTGNTIYF. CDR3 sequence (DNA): TGTGCTAGTGGTTTACCGGGACAGGGGACTGGAAACACCATATATTTT.

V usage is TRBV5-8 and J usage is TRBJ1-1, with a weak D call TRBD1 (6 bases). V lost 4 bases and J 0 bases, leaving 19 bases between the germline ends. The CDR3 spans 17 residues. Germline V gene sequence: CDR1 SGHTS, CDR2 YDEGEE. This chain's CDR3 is CASSPLDRWGMNTEAFF. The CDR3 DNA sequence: TGTGCCAGCAGCCCACTCGACAGGTGGGGCATGAACACTGAAGCTTTCTTT.

The CDR3 bases are TGTGCTAGTGGCCTTGGGAGGGGAGCGGATACGCAGTATTTT. Its translation is CASGLGRGADTQYF. The gene calls are TRBV12-5 and TRBJ2-3; 7 positions match TRBD2. Trimming removed 6 bases from V and 6 bases from J; junction bases left unmatched: 9. Germline CDR1 and CDR2: LGHNT and FRNRAP. The CDR3 is made up of 14 amino acids.

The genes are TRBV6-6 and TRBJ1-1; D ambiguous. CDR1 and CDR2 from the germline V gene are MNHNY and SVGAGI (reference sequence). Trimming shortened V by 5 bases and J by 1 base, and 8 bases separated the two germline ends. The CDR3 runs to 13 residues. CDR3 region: CASSLGRNTEAFF. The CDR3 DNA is TGTGCCAGCAGTCTGGGGAGGAACACTGAAGCTTTCTTT.

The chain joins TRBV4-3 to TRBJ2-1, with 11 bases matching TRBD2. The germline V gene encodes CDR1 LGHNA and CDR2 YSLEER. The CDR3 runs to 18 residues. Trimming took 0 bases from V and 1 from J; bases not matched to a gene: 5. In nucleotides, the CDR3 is TGCGCCAGCAGCCAAGATGCGGCTAGCGGGGGGTCCTACAATGAGCAGTTCTTC. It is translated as CASSQDAASGGSYNEQFF.

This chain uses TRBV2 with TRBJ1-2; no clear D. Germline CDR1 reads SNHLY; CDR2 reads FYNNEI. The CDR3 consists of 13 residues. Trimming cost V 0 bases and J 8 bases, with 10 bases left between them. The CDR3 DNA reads TGTGCCAGCAGTGAAGCGCTTCCAGAAGGCTACACCTTC. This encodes CASSEALPEGYTF.

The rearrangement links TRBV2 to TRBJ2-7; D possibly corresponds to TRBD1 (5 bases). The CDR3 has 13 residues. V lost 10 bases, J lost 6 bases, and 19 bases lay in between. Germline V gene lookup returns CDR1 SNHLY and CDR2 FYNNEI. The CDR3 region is CATPTGRVGEQYF. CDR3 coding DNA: TGTGCCACCCCCACGGGCAGGGTCGGCGAGCAGTACTTC.

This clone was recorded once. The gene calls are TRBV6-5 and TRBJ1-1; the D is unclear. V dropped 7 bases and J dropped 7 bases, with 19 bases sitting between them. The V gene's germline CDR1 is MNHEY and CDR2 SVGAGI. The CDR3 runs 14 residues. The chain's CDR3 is CASTPLRGALEAFF. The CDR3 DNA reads TGTGCCAGCACCCCCCTACGGGGAGCCCTTGAAGCTTTCTTT.

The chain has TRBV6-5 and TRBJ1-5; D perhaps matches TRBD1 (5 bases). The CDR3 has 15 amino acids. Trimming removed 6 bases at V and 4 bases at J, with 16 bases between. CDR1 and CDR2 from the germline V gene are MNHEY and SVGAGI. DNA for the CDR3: TGTGCCAGCAGCCCCTCAGGACAAGCAAATCAGCCCCAGCATTTT. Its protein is CASSPSGQANQPQHF.

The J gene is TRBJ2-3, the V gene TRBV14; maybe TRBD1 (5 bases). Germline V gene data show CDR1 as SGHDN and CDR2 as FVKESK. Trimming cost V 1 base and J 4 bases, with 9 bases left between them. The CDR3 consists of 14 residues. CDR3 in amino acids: CASSQAGAADTQYF. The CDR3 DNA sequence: TGTGCCAGCAGCCAAGCTGGGGCAGCAGATACGCAGTATTTT.

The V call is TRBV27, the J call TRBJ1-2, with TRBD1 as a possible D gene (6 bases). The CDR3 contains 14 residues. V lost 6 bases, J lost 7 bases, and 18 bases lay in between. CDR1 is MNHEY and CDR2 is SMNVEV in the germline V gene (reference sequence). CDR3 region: CASSPKGGLGGYTF. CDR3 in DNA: TGTGCCAGCAGCCCTAAGGGGGGGTTGGGTGGCTACACCTTC.

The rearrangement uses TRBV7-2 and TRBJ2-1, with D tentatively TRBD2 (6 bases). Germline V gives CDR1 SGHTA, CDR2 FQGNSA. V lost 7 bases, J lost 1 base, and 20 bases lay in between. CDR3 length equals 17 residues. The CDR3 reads CASIPKRGTLSYNEQFF. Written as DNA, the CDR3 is TGTGCCAGCATCCCTAAACGGGGGACCCTTTCCTACAATGAGCAGTTCTTC. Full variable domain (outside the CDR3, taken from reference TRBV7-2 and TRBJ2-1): GAGVSQSPSNKVTEKGKDVELRCDPISGHTALYWYRQSLGQGLEFLIYFQGNSAPDKSGLPSDRFSAERTGGSVSTLTIQRTQQEDSAVYLCASIPKRGTLSYNEQFFGPGTRLTVL.

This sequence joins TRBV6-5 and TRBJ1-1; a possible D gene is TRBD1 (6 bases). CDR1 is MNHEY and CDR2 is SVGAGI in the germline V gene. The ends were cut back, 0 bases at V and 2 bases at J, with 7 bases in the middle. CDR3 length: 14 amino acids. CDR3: CASSYSQGNTEAFF. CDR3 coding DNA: TGTGCCAGCAGTTACTCACAGGGAAACACTGAAGCTTTCTTT.

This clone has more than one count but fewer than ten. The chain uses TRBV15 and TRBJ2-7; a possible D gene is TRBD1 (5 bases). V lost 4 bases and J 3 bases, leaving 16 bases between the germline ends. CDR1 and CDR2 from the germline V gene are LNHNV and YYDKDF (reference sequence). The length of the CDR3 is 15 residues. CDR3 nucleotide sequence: TGTGCCACCAGCAAGCCCACGGACATAGACTACGAGCAGTACTTC. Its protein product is CATSKPTDIDYEQYF.

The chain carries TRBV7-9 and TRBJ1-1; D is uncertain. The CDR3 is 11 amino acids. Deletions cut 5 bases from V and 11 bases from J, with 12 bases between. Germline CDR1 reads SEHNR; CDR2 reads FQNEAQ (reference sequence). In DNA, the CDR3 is TGTGCCAGCAGCCTAACCCTCGAGGCTTTCTTT. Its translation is CASSLTLEAFF.

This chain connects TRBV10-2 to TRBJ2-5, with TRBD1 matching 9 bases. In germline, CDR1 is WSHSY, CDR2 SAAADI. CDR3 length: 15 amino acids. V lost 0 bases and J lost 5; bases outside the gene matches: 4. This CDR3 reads CASSESQGAGETQYF. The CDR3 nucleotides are TGCGCCAGCAGTGAGTCACAGGGGGCTGGCGAGACCCAGTACTTC.

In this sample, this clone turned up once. The CDR3 reads CASSPTNNEQFF. In DNA, the CDR3 is TGTGCCAGCAGCCCTACTAACAATGAGCAGTTCTTC. J is TRBJ2-1 and V is TRBV28; no firm D call. From germline, CDR1 is MDHEN and CDR2 SYDVKM. The V end lost 6 bases, the J end lost 5 bases, and 8 bases lay between the germline ends. The length of the CDR3 is 12 residues.

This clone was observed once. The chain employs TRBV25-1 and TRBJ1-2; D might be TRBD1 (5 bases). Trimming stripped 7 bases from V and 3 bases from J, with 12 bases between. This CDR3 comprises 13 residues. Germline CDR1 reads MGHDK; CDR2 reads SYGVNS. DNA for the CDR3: TGTGCCAGCAATGGGGCTGCTTACTATGGCTACACCTTC. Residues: CASNGAAYYGYTF.

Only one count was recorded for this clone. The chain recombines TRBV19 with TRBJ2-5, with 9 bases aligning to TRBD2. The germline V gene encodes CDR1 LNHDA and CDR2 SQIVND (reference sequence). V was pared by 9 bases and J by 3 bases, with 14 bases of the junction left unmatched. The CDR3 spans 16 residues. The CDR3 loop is CASSPPGTSSKETQYF. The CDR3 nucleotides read TGTGCCAGCTCGCCTCCCGGGACTAGCAGCAAAGAGACCCAGTACTTC.